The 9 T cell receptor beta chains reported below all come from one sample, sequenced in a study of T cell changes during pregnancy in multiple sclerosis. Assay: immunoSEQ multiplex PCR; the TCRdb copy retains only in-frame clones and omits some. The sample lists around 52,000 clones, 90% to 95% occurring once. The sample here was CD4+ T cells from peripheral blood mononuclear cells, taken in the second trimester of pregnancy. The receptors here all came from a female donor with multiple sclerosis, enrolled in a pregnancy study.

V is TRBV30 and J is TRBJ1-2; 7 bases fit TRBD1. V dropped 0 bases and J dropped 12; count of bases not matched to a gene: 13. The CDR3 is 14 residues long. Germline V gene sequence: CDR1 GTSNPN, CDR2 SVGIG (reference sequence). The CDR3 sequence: CAWSVTAGGRWNTF. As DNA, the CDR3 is TGTGCCTGGAGTGTAACGGCAGGGGGGCGGTGGAACACCTTC. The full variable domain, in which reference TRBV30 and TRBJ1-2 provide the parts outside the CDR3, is SQTIHQWPATLVQPVGSPLSLECTVEGTSNPNLYWYRQAAGRGLQLLFYSVGIGQISSEVPQNLSASRPQDRQFILSSKKLLLSDSGFYLCAWSVTAGGRWNTFGSGTRLTVV.

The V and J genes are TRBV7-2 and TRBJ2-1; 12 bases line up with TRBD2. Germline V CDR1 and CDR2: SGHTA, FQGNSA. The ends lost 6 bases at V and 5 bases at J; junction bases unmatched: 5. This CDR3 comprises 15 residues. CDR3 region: CASRQTSGGNNEQFF. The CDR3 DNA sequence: TGTGCCAGCAGACAAACTAGCGGGGGGAACAATGAGCAGTTCTTC.

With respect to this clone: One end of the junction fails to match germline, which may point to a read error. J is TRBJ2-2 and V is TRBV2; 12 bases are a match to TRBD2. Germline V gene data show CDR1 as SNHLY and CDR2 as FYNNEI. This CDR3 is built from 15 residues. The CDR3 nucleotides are TGTGCCAGCCGTGAACTAGCGGGGGGTACCGGGGAGCTGTTTTTT. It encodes CASRELAGGTGELFF.

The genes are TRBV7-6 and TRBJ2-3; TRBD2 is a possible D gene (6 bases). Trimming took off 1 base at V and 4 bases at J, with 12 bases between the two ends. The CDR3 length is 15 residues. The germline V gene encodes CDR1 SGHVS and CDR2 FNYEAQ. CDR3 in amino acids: CASSLVLPGADTQYF. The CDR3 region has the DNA TGTGCCAGCAGCTTAGTCCTCCCGGGAGCAGATACGCAGTATTTT. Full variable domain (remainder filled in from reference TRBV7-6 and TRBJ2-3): GAGVSQSPRYKVTKRGQDVALRCDPISGHVSLYWYRQALGQGPEFLTYFNYEAQQDKSGLPNDRFSAERPEGSISTLTIQRTEQRDSAMYRCASSLVLPGADTQYFGPGTRLTVL.

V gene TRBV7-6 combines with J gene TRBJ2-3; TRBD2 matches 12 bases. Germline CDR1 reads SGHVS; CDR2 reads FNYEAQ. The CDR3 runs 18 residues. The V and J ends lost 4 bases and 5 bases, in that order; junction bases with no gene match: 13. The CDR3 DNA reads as TGTGCCAGCAGCTACCTCCTAGCTAGCGGGGGGGCCGAAGATACGCAGTATTTT. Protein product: CASSYLLASGGAEDTQYF. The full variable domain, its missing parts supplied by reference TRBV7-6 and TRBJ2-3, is GAGVSQSPRYKVTKRGQDVALRCDPISGHVSLYWYRQALGQGPEFLTYFNYEAQQDKSGLPNDRFSAERPEGSISTLTIQRTEQRDSAMYRCASSYLLASGGAEDTQYFGPGTRLTVL.

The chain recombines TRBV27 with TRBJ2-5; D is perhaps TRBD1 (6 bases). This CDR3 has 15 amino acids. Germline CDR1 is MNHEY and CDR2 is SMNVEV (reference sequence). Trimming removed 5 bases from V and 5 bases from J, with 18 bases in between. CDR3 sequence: CASSITGPPGETQYF. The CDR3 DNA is TGTGCCAGCAGTATAACAGGGCCCCCGGGGGAGACCCAGTACTTC.

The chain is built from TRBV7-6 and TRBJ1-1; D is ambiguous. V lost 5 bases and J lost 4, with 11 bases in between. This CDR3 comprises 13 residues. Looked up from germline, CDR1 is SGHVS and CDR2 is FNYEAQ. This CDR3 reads CASSLTEGTEAFF. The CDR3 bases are TGTGCCAGCAGCCTTACCGAGGGCACTGAAGCTTTCTTT.

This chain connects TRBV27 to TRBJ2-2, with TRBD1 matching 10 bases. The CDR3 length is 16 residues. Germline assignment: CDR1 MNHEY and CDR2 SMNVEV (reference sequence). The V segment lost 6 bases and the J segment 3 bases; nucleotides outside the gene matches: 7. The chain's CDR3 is CASRRQGATYTGELFF. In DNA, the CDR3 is TGTGCCAGCAGAAGACAGGGGGCTACCTACACCGGGGAGCTGTTTTTT.

The CDR3, as DNA: TGTGCCAGCAGTTCCCCCCGCGGCCGGGACTCCCACTACAATGAGCAGTTCTTC. Protein sequence: CASSSPRGRDSHYNEQFF. The rearrangement uses TRBV28 and TRBJ2-1; the D gene is possibly TRBD2 (6 bases). The V gene lost 4 bases and the J gene lost 3 bases, with 22 bases spanning the gap. Looked up from germline, CDR1 is MDHEN and CDR2 is SYDVKM. The CDR3 consists of 18 residues. The whole variable domain, filled in from reference TRBV28 and TRBJ2-1, reads DVKVTQSSRYLVKRTGEKVFLECVQDMDHENMFWYRQDPGLGLRLIYFSYDVKMKEKGDIPEGYSVSREKKERFSLILESASTNQTSMYLCASSSPRGRDSHYNEQFFGPGTRLTVL.